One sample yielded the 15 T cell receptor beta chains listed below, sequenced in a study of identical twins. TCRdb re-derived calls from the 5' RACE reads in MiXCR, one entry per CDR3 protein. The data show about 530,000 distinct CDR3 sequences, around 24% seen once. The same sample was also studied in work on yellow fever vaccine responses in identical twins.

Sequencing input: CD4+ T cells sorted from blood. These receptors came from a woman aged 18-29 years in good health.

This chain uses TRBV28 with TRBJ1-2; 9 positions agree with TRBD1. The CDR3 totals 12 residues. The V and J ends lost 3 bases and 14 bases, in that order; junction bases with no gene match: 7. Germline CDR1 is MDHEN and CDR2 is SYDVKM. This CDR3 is CASSLRQGEWTF. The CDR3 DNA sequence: TGTGCCAGCAGTTTGCGACAGGGGGAGTGGACCTTC.

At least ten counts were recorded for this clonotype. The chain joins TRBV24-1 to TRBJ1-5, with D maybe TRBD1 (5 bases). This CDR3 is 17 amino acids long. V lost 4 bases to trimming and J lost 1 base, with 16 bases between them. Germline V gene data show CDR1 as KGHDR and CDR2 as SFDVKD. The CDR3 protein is CATSEGGGTRSNQPQHF. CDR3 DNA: TGTGCCACCAGTGAGGGGGGTGGAACGCGAAGCAATCAGCCCCAGCATTTT.

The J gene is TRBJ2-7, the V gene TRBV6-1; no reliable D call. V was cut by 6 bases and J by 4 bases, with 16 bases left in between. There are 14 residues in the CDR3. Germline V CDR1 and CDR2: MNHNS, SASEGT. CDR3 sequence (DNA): TGTGCCAGCAGCCCCGGGCCGCCATATTACGAGCAGTACTTC. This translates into CASSPGPPYYEQYF.

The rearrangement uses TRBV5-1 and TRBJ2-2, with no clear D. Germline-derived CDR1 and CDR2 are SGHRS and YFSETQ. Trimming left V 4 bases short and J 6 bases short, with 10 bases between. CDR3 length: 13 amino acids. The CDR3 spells CASSRTYPGELFF. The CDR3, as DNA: TGCGCCAGCAGCCGTACTTATCCCGGGGAGCTGTTTTTT.

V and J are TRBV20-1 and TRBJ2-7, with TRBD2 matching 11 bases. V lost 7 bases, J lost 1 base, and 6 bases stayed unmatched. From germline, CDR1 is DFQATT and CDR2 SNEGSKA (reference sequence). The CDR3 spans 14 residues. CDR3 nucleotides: TGCAGTGTCCCGCTAGCGGGAGGATCCTACGAGCAGTACTTC. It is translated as CSVPLAGGSYEQYF.

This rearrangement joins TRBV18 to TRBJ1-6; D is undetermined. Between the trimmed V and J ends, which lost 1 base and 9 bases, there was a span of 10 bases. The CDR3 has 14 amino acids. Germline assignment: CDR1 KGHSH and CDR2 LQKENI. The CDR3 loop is CASSPQEVGSPLHF. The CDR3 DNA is TGTGCCAGCTCACCACAGGAGGTGGGTTCACCCCTCCACTTT.

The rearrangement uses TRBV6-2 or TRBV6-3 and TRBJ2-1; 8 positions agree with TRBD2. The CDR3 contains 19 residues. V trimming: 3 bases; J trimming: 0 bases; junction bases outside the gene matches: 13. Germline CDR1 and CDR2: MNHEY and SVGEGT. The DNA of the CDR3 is TGTGCCAGCAGTTATAGTGCCGGGGGGGGGCCTCCCTCCTACAATGAGCAGTTCTTC. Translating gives CASSYSAGGGPPSYNEQFF.

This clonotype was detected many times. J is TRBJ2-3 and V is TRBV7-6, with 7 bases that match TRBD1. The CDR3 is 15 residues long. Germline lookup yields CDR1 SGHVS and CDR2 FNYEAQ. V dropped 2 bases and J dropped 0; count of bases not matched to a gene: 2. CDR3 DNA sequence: TGTGCCAGCAGCTTAAACAGGGGCAGCACAGATACGCAGTATTTT. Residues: CASSLNRGSTDTQYF. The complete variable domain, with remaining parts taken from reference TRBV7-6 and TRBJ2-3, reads GAGVSQSPRYKVTKRGQDVALRCDPISGHVSLYWYRQALGQGPEFLTYFNYEAQQDKSGLPNDRFSAERPEGSISTLTIQRTEQRDSAMYRCASSLNRGSTDTQYFGPGTRLTVL.

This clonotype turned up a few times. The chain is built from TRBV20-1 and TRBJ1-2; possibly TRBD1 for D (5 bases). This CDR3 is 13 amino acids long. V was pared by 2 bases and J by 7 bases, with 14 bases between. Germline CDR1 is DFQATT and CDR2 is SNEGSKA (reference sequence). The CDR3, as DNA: TGCAGTGCTAGATGGGTAGGGGTGGCTGGCTACACCTTC. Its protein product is CSARWVGVAGYTF.

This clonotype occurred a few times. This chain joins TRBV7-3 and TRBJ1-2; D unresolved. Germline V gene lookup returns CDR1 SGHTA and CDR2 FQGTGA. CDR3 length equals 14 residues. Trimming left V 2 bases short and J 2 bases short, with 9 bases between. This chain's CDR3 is CASSLFRANYGYTF. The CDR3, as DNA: TGTGCCAGCAGCTTATTTAGGGCGAACTATGGCTACACCTTC.

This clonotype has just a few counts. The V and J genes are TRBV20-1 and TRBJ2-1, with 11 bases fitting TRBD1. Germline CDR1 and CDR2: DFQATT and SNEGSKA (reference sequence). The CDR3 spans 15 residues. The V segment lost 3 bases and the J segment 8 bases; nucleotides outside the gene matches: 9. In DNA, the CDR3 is TGCAGTGCTAGGTCCTCCGGGACAGGGGGTTATGAGCAGTTCTTC. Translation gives CSARSSGTGGYEQFF.

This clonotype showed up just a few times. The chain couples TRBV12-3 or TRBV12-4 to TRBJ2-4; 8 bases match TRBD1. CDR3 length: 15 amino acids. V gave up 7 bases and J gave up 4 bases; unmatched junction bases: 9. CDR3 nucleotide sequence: TGTGCCAGCACCCCCAGGGGGCAGATAAAAAACATTCAGTACTTC. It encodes CASTPRGQIKNIQYF.

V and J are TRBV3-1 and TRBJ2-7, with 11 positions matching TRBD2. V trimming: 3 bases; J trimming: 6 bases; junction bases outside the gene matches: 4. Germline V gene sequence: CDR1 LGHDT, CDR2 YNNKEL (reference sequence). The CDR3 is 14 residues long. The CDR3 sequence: CASSHPGLAGEQYF. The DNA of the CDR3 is TGTGCCAGCAGCCACCCCGGACTAGCGGGCGAGCAGTACTTC.

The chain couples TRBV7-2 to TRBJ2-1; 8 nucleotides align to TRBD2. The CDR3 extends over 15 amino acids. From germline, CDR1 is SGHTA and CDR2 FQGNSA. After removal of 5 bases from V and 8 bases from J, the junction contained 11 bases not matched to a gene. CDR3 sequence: CASSASGGPVDEQFF. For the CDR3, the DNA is TGTGCCAGCAGCGCATCGGGAGGGCCGGTTGATGAGCAGTTCTTC.

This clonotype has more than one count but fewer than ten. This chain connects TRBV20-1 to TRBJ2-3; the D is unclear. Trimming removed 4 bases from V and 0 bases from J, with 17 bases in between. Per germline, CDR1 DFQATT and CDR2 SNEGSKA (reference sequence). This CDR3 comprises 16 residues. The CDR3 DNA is TGCAGTGCTATTCCTGACCGAAAATCTAGCACAGATACGCAGTATTTT. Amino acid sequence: CSAIPDRKSSTDTQYF.